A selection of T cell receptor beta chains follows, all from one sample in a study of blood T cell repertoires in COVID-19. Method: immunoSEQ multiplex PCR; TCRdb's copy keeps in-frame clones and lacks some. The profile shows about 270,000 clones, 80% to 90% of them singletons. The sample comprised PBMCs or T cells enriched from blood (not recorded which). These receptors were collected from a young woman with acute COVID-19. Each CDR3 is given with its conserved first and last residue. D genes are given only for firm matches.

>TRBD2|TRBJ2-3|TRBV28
CASRTSGSTDTQYF
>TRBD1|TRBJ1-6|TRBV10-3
CAISGGQGGSPLHF
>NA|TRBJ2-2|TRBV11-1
CASSLGLYTTTGELFF
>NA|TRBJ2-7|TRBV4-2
CASSQGVYEQYF
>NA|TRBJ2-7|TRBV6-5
CASSYSGVPYEQYF
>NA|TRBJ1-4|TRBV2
CASRDFRSTNEKLFF
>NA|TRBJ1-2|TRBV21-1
CARTPGQEFHGYTF
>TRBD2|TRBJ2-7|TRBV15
CATSSRREGLREQYF
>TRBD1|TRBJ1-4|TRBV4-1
CASSQNRGRDEKLFF
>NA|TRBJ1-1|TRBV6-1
CASSAAVGGWVTEAFF
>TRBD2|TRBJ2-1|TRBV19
CASSISGGSYNEQFF
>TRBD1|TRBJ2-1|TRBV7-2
CASSKGQGAYNEQFF
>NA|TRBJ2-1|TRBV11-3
CASSQGGSPLVEQFF
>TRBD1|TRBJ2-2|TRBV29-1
CSVVGTASTGELFF
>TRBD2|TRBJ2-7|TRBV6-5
CASSYLGGAYEQYF
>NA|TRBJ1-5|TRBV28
CASTTGQYSNQPQHF
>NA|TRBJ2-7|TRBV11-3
CASSQDRQALIGEQYF